The 27 T cell receptor beta chains reported below all come from one sample, sequenced in a study of blood T cell repertoires in COVID-19. Assay: immunoSEQ multiplex PCR; the TCRdb copy retains only in-frame clones and omits some. The table includes around 130,000 clones, just over 75% detected once. The sample comprised peripheral blood. The receptors shown here come from a human donor in a cohort sampled during active COVID-19.

CDR3 region: CASRKTGNTGELFF. The CDR3 nucleotides are TGTGCCAGCAGGAAGACAGGGAACACCGGGGAGCTGTTTTTT. The rearrangement joins TRBV6-5 to TRBJ2-2; maybe TRBD1 (6 bases). The CDR3 length is 14 residues. With 6 bases removed from V and 1 base from J, the gap between germline ends came to 9 bases. Per the germline V gene, CDR1 is MNHEY and CDR2 is SVGAGI.

This clone turned up a few times. The chain recombines TRBV19 with TRBJ2-3; D call uncertain. Germline V gene sequence: CDR1 LNHDA, CDR2 SQIVND (reference sequence). V gave up 1 base and J gave up 6 bases, with 11 bases separating them. The CDR3 is 14 residues long. CDR3 sequence reads: CASSIAAIGDTQYF. The CDR3 nucleotides are TGTGCCAGTAGTATAGCAGCAATCGGGGATACGCAGTATTTT.

This clone was seen a few times. The V call is TRBV7-2, the J call TRBJ1-6; tentatively, D is TRBD1 (6 bases). Trimming stripped 4 bases from V and 14 bases from J, with 15 bases between. Germline CDR1 SGHTA, CDR2 FQGNSA. The CDR3 covers 13 residues. This CDR3 is CASSSGTSFTLHF. CDR3 DNA sequence: TGTGCCAGCAGCTCGGGGACAAGCTTTACCCTCCACTTT.

This chain joins TRBV30 and TRBJ2-7; D may be TRBD2 (5 bases). V shed 2 bases and J shed 3 bases, with 14 bases lying between them. The CDR3 loop spans 14 amino acids. Germline V CDR1 and CDR2: GTSNPN, SVGIG (reference sequence). The CDR3 DNA follows: TGTGCCTGGAGTTCGAGGTACAGCGGCTACGAGCAGTACTTC. It codes for CAWSSRYSGYEQYF. The full variable domain, in which reference TRBV30 and TRBJ2-7 provide the parts outside the CDR3, is SQTIHQWPATLVQPVGSPLSLECTVEGTSNPNLYWYRQAAGRGLQLLFYSVGIGQISSEVPQNLSASRPQDRQFILSSKKLLLSDSGFYLCAWSSRYSGYEQYFGPGTRLTVT.

The gene calls are TRBV27 and TRBJ1-5; D is possibly TRBD1 (5 bases). V was shortened by 0 bases and J by 1 base, with 13 bases between the two germline ends. Per germline, CDR1 MNHEY and CDR2 SMNVEV (reference sequence). The CDR3 covers 17 residues. The DNA of the CDR3 is TGTGCCAGCAGTTTATCGGGGGGACTAGGGAGCAATCAGCCCCAGCATTTT. Its protein product is CASSLSGGLGSNQPQHF.

The chain combines TRBV5-6 with TRBJ2-1, with D uncertain. Per germline, CDR1 SGHDT and CDR2 YYEEEE. This CDR3 has 13 amino acids. V was trimmed by 4 bases and J by 4 bases, leaving 9 bases between them. In DNA form, the CDR3 reads TGTGCCAGCAGCGTGGGTCCGTACAATGAGCAGTTCTTC. Protein product: CASSVGPYNEQFF.

The chain carries TRBV13 and TRBJ2-7, with TRBD1 identical over 8 bases. CDR3 size: 15 residues. CDR1 and CDR2 from the germline V gene are PRHDT and FYEKMQ (reference sequence). V trimming: 5 bases; J trimming: 3 bases; junction bases outside the gene matches: 9. CDR3 residues: CASSIRQGRFYEQYF. As DNA, the CDR3 is TGTGCCAGCAGCATTAGACAGGGGAGGTTCTACGAGCAGTACTTC.

This sequence joins TRBV27 and TRBJ2-5, with 12 bases lining up with TRBD1. Germline V gene lookup returns CDR1 MNHEY and CDR2 SMNVEV (reference sequence). The V and J ends lost 8 bases and 4 bases, in that order; junction bases with no gene match: 14. The CDR3 spans 17 residues. The CDR3 spells CASGDLGTGGWGETQYF. CDR3 nucleotides: TGTGCCAGCGGAGACCTTGGGACAGGGGGCTGGGGAGAGACCCAGTACTTC.

The gene calls are TRBV5-1 and TRBJ1-5; D is unclear. The CDR3 spans 13 residues. V shed 2 bases and J shed 9 bases, with 12 bases lying between them. Germline lookup yields CDR1 SGHRS and CDR2 YFSETQ. CDR3 protein: CASSFSEGGPQHF. CDR3 DNA: TGCGCCAGCAGCTTCTCCGAGGGTGGGCCCCAGCATTTT.

The rearrangement uses TRBV19 and TRBJ2-3; tentative D call: TRBD2 (5 bases). Trimming left V 8 bases short and J 0 bases short, with 9 bases between. This CDR3 has 13 amino acids. Germline CDR1 is LNHDA and CDR2 is SQIVND (reference sequence). CDR3 nucleotide sequence: TGTGCCAGTGGCAGCGGTAGCACAGATACGCAGTATTTT. This gives the protein CASGSGSTDTQYF.

CDR3 nucleotides: TGTGCCAGCAGCCAAGTTGTCGACAGTTCTACATACGAGCAGTACTTC. Translating gives CASSQVVDSSTYEQYF. The V gene is TRBV4-2, the J gene TRBJ2-7; D is perhaps TRBD1 (5 bases). V was shortened by 1 base and J by 4 bases, with 17 bases between the two germline ends. CDR3 length: 16 amino acids. Germline CDR1 is LGHNA and CDR2 is YNFKEQ.

The chain employs TRBV6-5 and TRBJ2-7; 7 nucleotides line up with TRBD1. Trimming at V came to 6 bases and at J to 5 bases, leaving 13 bases not matched to a gene. The CDR3 has 15 amino acids. Looked up from germline, CDR1 is MNHEY and CDR2 is SVGAGI. In nucleotides, the CDR3 is TGTGCCAGCAGGGGGACAGCCCCCGGGCTAGACGAGCAGTACTTC. Protein product: CASRGTAPGLDEQYF.

V usage is TRBV9 and J usage is TRBJ2-7, with TRBD1 matching over 9 bases. The CDR3 is 14 amino acids. The junction had 6 bases not matched to a gene; V was cut back by 4 bases and J by 4 bases. In germline, CDR1 is SGDLS, CDR2 YYNGEE. The DNA for the CDR3 is TGTGCCAGCAGCCCGGGACAGGGAAGATACGAGCAGTACTTC. This gives the protein CASSPGQGRYEQYF.

The chain combines TRBV28 with TRBJ1-5; 7 bases fit TRBD1. This CDR3 spans 16 amino acids. Trimming at V came to 3 bases and at J to 0 bases, leaving 5 bases not matched to a gene. In germline, CDR1 is MDHEN, CDR2 SYDVKM. The CDR3 sequence: CASSLFTGASNQPQHF. CDR3 DNA sequence: TGTGCCAGCAGTTTGTTTACAGGGGCTAGCAATCAGCCCCAGCATTTT.

This chain connects TRBV24-1 to TRBJ2-6; a possible D gene is TRBD1 (5 bases). CDR3 length: 18 amino acids. Germline V gene sequence: CDR1 KGHDR, CDR2 SFDVKD. The germline V and J ends were trimmed by 3 bases and 0 bases, with 14 bases remaining between them. The CDR3 DNA sequence: TGTGCCACCAGTGATAACCCAGGGCTCCCCTCTGGGGCCAACGTCCTGACTTTC. It specifies CATSDNPGLPSGANVLTF.

This clone was seen just once. This chain connects TRBV4-1 to TRBJ1-5; D is unresolved. Germline CDR1 reads MGHRA; CDR2 reads YSYEKL. The CDR3 spans 14 residues. V gave up 0 bases and J gave up 6 bases, with 9 bases separating them. For the CDR3, the DNA is TGCGCCAGCAGCCAAGAGTTCAGTCGTCAGCCCCAGCATTTT. Protein product: CASSQEFSRQPQHF.

This chain connects TRBV14 to TRBJ2-1; D call uncertain. V shed 0 bases and J shed 4 bases, with 4 bases lying between them. The CDR3 is 13 amino acids. Germline CDR1 and CDR2: SGHDN and FVKESK. The CDR3 region has the DNA TGTGCCAGCAGCCAAGAACTGTACAATGAGCAGTTCTTC. Amino acid sequence: CASSQELYNEQFF.

Only one count was recorded for this clone. The rearrangement joins TRBV3-1 (or the pseudogene TRBV3-2) to TRBJ1-2; TRBD1 agrees at 9 bases. V trimming: 2 bases; J trimming: 2 bases; junction bases outside the gene matches: 3. CDR1 and CDR2 from the germline V gene are LGHDT and YNNKEL (reference sequence). The CDR3 spans 15 residues. The CDR3, as DNA: TGTGCCAGCAGCCAAAACAGGGGGCGGAACTATGGCTACACCTTC. This sequence encodes CASSQNRGRNYGYTF.

This clone was counted only a few times. V usage is TRBV20-1 and J usage is TRBJ1-2, with D unresolved. The germline V and J ends were trimmed by 5 bases and 13 bases, with 14 bases remaining between them. The V gene's germline CDR1 is DFQATT and CDR2 SNEGSKA (reference sequence). The CDR3 loop spans 10 amino acids. The CDR3 DNA sequence: TGCAGTGCTGTCTACCGCTTGCCCACCTTC. The encoded protein is CSAVYRLPTF.

The gene calls are TRBV4-2 and TRBJ1-1; TRBD1 matches 11 bases. Trimming took 0 bases from V and 4 from J; bases not matched to a gene: 1. The CDR3 extends over 15 amino acids. The germline V gene has CDR1 LGHNA and CDR2 YNFKEQ. The CDR3 sequence is CASSQEGTGGTEAFF. The CDR3, as DNA: TGTGCCAGCAGCCAAGAGGGGACAGGGGGCACTGAAGCTTTCTTT.

The chain links TRBV28 to TRBJ2-7, with TRBD2 as a possible D gene (6 bases). This CDR3 has 13 residues. With 5 bases removed from V and 9 bases from J, the gap between germline ends came to 17 bases. Germline CDR1 is MDHEN and CDR2 is SYDVKM. The CDR3 sequence: CASSPPGLASQYF. CDR3 nucleotide sequence: TGTGCCAGCAGTCCCCCGGGGCTAGCGTCGCAGTACTTC.

A few counts support this clone. This chain links TRBV1 with TRBJ1-2; the table's TRBD1 call for D was not verified on the DNA. TRBV1 is a documented pseudogene. This CDR3 is 14 amino acids long. The CDR3, as DNA: TGCACCAGCGGAAGACAGGGGGCGACCTATGGCTACACCTTC. Translation gives CTSGRQGATYGYTF.

J is TRBJ1-3 and V is TRBV2; 7 bases agree with TRBD1. Germline CDR1 reads SNHLY; CDR2 reads FYNNEI. The CDR3 covers 16 residues. V shed 3 bases, J shed 7 bases, and the junction held 12 bases outside the gene matches. CDR3 sequence reads: CASSDTTGRTKNTIYF. CDR3 nucleotides: TGTGCCAGCAGTGACACGACAGGGAGGACTAAGAACACCATATATTTT.

This chain's CDR3 is CASSATDGRGEKLFF. CDR3 DNA: TGTGCCAGCAGCGCAACGGACGGTAGGGGTGAAAAACTGTTTTTT. V usage is TRBV9 and J usage is TRBJ1-4, with D possibly being TRBD1 (5 bases). Trimming pared 3 bases from V and 7 bases from J, leaving 16 bases between. Per the germline V gene, CDR1 is SGDLS and CDR2 is YYNGEE. The CDR3 spans 15 residues.

The gene calls are TRBV19 and TRBJ1-1; 8 bases agree with TRBD1. The ends lost 6 bases at V and 6 bases at J; junction bases unmatched: 9. This CDR3 is built from 14 residues. Germline CDR1 reads LNHDA; CDR2 reads SQIVND (reference sequence). The CDR3 region is CASRSDRERSEAFF. CDR3 DNA: TGTGCCAGTAGATCGGACAGGGAGAGGTCTGAAGCTTTCTTT.

This clone has a single count. The chain carries TRBV28 and TRBJ1-2; D may be TRBD1 (5 bases). This CDR3 contains 11 residues. Deletions cut 4 bases from V and 10 bases from J, with 10 bases between. Germline lookup yields CDR1 MDHEN and CDR2 SYDVKM. In DNA, the CDR3 is TGTGCCAGCAGTTCCAGGGTTCCCTACACCTTC. Translation: CASSSRVPYTF.

A single count supports this clone. The chain carries TRBV6-5 and TRBJ2-7; D may be TRBD2 (5 bases). Germline V CDR1 and CDR2: MNHEY, SVGAGI. The CDR3 spans 10 residues. Trimming took 6 bases from V and 13 from J, leaving 13 bases between them. CDR3 sequence: CASSLATIYF. The CDR3 DNA sequence: TGTGCCAGCAGCCTAGCAACCATTTACTTC.